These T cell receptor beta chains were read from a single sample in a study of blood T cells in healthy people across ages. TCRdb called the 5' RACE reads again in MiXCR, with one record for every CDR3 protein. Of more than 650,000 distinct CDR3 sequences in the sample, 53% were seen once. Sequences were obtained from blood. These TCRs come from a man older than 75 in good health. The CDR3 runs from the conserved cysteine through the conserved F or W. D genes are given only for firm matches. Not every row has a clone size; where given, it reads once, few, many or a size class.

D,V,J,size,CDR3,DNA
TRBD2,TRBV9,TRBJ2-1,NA,CASSVAASGTYNEQFF,TGTGCCAGCAGCGTAGCGGCTAGCGGCACCTACAATGAGCAGTTCTTC
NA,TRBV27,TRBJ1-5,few,CASSPTVVAWPQHF,TGTGCCAGCAGCCCGACGGTAGTGGCTTGGCCCCAGCATTTT
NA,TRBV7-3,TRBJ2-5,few,CASSLDPQAETQYF,TGTGCCAGCAGTTTGGACCCTCAGGCGGAGACCCAGTACTTC
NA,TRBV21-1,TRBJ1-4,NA,CASSTLGTGTEKLFF,TGTGCCAGCAGCACACTCGGGACAGGGACTGAAAAACTGTTTTTT
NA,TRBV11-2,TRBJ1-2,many,CASSFSGSYGYTF,TGTGCCAGCAGCTTCTCGGGGTCCTATGGCTACACCTTC
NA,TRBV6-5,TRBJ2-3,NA,CASSYRTHEDTQYF,TGTGCCAGCAGTTATAGAACGCACGAGGATACGCAGTATTTT
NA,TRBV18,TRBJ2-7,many,CASSPPGSYEQYF,TGTGCCAGCAGTCCCCCCGGCTCCTACGAGCAGTACTTC
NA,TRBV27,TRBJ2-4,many,CASSSRNRGGNIQYF,TGTGCCAGCAGTTCGCGAAATAGGGGTGGAAACATTCAGTACTTC
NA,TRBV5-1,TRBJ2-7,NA,CASSLGLANTPSLRVQYF,TGCGCCAGCAGCTTGGGTCTAGCCAACACCCCCAGTCTACGTGTGCAGTACTTC
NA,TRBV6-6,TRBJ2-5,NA,CASSQDPLAETQYF,TGTGCCAGCAGTCAGGACCCACTAGCAGAGACCCAGTACTTC
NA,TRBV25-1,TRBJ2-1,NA,CASSESGSEGGEQFF,TGTGCCAGCAGTGAGTCCGGGTCCGAAGGCGGGGAGCAGTTCTTC
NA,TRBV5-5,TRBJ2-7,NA,CASSLDGNPDYEQYF,TGTGCCAGCAGCTTGGACGGGAACCCAGACTACGAGCAGTACTTC
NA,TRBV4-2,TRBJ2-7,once,CASSQDQGGYYEQYF,TGTGCCAGCAGCCAAGATCAGGGGGGGTACTACGAGCAGTACTTC
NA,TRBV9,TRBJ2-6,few,CASSVFGQWSSGANVLTF,TGTGCCAGCAGCGTGTTCGGACAGTGGAGCTCTGGGGCCAACGTCCTGACTTTC
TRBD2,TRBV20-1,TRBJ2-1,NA,CSARDVLAGNKQFF,TGCAGTGCTAGAGACGTACTAGCGGGCAATAAGCAGTTCTTC
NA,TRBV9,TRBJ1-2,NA,CASSRTPSYGYTF,TGTGCCAGCAGCCGGACACCATCCTATGGCTACACCTTC
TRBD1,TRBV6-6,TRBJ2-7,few,CASRVGQGVYEQYF,TGTGCCAGCAGGGTGGGACAGGGGGTATACGAGCAGTACTTC
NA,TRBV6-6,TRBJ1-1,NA,CASSRALNTEAFF,TGTGCCAGCAGTCGGGCGCTGAACACTGAAGCTTTCTTT
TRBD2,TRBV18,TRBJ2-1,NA,CASSPGTSISYNEQFF,TGTGCCAGCTCCCCCGGGACTAGCATCTCCTACAATGAGCAGTTCTTC
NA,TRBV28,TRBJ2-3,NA,CASSLQAVTDTQYF,TGTGCCAGCAGTTTACAAGCGGTCACAGATACGCAGTATTTT
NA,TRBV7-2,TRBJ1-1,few,CASSPDSYRAEAFF,TGTGCCAGCAGCCCTGACTCGTATCGGGCTGAAGCTTTCTTT
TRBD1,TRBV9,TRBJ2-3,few,CASSVGGRGPDTQYF,TGTGCCAGCAGCGTAGGAGGCAGGGGGCCAGATACGCAGTATTTT
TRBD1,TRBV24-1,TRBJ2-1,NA,CATSEVTGLQETQFF,TGTGCCACCAGTGAAGTGACAGGGCTCCAAGAGACCCAGTTCTTC
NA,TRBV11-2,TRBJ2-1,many,CASSLRDMTYNEQFF,TGTGCCAGCAGCTTGAGGGACATGACCTACAATGAGCAGTTCTTC
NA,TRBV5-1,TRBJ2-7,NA,CASSFLANEQYF,TGCGCCAGCAGCTTCTTAGCGAACGAGCAGTACTTC
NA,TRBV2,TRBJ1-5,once,CASSGFRYQPQHF,TGTGCCAGCAGTGGGTTCAGGTATCAGCCCCAGCATTTT
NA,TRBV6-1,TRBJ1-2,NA,CASSEGGTNYGYTF,TGTGCCAGCAGTGAAGGGGGCACTAACTATGGCTACACCTTC
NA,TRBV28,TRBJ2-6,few,CASSLLGGANVLTF,TGTGCCAGCAGTCTCCTTGGAGGGGCCAACGTCCTGACTTTC
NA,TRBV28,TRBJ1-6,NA,CASRLDSYSPLHF,TGTGCCAGCAGGCTAGACAGTTACTCACCCCTCCACTTT
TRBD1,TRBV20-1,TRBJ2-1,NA,CSGGTGGHNEQFF,TGCAGTGGCGGGACAGGGGGGCACAATGAGCAGTTCTTC
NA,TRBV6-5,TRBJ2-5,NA,CASSYSGTLQETQYF,TGTGCCAGCAGTTACTCGGGGACTCTCCAAGAGACCCAGTACTTC
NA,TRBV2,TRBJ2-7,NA,CASSRTTTNEQYF,TGTGCCAGCAGTCGGACTACCACGAACGAGCAGTACTTC
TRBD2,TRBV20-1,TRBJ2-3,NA,CSAARTSGTDTQYF,TGCAGTGCCGCGAGGACTAGCGGCACAGATACGCAGTATTTT
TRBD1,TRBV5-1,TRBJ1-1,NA,CASSPPGQSMNTEAFF,TGCGCCAGCAGCCCCCCGGGACAGTCAATGAACACTGAAGCTTTCTTT
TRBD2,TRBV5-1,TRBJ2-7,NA,CASSAQGGFYEQYF,TGCGCCAGCAGCGCGCAGGGAGGGTTCTACGAGCAGTACTTC
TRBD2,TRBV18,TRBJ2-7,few,CASSPASGSYEQYF,TGTGCCAGCTCACCAGCTAGCGGGAGCTACGAGCAGTACTTC
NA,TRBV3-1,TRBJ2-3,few,CASSPLGEGDTQYF,TGTGCCAGCAGCCCGTTAGGGGAAGGAGATACGCAGTATTTT
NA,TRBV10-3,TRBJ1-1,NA,CATLDFGSEAFF,TGTGCCACCCTTGACTTCGGGTCCGAAGCTTTCTTT
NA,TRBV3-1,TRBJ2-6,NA,CASSQPQFSGANVLTF,TGTGCCAGCAGCCAGCCTCAGTTCTCTGGGGCCAACGTCCTGACTTTC
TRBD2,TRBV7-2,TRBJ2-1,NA,CAGVAGNEQFF,TGTGCCGGCGTAGCGGGTAATGAGCAGTTCTTC
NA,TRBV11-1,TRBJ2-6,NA,CASRAKDSGANVLTF,TGTGCCAGCAGAGCAAAGGACTCTGGGGCCAACGTCCTGACTTTC
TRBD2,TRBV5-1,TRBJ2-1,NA,CASSLHLAGGDNEQFF,TGCGCCAGCAGCTTGCATCTAGCGGGAGGGGACAATGAGCAGTTCTTC
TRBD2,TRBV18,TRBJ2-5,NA,CASSLRRSSGAGEQYF,TGTGCCAGCTCTCTACGACGGTCTAGCGGGGCCGGGGAGCAGTACTTC
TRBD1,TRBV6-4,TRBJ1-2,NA,CASRGTVENGYTF,TGTGCCAGCAGGGGGACAGTCGAAAATGGCTACACCTTC
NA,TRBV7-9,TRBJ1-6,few,CASSSPGGGRNSPLHF,TGTGCCAGCAGCTCCCCAGGAGGGGGGCGAAATTCACCCCTCCACTTT
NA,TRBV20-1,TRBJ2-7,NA,CSATGRQGGLSYEQYF,TGCAGTGCTACCGGTAGACAGGGAGGACTCTCCTACGAGCAGTACTTC